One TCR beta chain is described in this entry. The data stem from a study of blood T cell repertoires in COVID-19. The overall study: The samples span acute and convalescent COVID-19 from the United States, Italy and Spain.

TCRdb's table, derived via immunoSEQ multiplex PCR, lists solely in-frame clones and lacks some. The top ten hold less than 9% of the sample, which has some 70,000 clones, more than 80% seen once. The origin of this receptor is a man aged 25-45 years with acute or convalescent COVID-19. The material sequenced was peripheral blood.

The CDR3 protein is CASSWSSGSPKPGNEQFF. CDR3 coding DNA: TGCGCCAGCAGCTGGTCTTCGGGGTCGCCTAAACCTGGGAATGAGCAGTTCTTC. This chain uses TRBV5-1 with TRBJ2-1; tentative D call: TRBD2 (5 bases). This CDR3 region has 18 residues. Between the trimmed V and J ends, which lost 3 bases and 7 bases, there was a span of 26 bases. Per germline, CDR1 SGHRS and CDR2 YFSETQ.